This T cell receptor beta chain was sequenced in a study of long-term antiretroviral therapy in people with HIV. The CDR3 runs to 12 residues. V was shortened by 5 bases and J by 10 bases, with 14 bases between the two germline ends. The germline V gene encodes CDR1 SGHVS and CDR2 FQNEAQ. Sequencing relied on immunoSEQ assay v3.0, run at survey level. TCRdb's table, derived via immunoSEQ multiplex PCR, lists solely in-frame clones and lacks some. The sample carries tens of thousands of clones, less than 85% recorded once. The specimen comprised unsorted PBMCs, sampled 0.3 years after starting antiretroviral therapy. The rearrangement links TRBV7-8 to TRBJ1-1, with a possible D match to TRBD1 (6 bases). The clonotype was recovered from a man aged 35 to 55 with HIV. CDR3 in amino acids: CASSPGQRLAFF. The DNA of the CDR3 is TGTGCCAGCAGCCCCGGACAGCGTTTAGCTTTCTTT.